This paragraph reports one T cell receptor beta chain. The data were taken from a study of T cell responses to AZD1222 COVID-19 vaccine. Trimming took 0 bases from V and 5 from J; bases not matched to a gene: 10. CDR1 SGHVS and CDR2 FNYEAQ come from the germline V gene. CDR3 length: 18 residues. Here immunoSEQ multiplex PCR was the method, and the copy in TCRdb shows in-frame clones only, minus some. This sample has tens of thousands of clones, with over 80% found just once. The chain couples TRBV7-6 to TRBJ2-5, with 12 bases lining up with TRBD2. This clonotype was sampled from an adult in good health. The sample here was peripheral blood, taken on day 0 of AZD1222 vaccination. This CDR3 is CASSLALLAGGLGETQYF. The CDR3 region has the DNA TGTGCCAGCAGCTTAGCGCTGCTAGCGGGGGGGTTGGGTGAGACCCAGTACTTC.